Following are 4 T cell receptor beta chains from one sample sequenced in a study of cytotoxic CD8 clonotypes in ibrutinib-treated CLL. Sequencing used immunoSEQ multiplex PCR; TCRdb keeps in-frame clones, though not all of them. Altogether approximately 350,000 clones are present, 67% being singletons, with the ten largest covering around 6.3%. This specimen consisted of PBMCs, obtained after 36 months of ibrutinib treatment. These receptors all come from a human donor with chronic lymphocytic leukemia.

The chain is built from TRBV27 and TRBJ2-2, with 15 bases lining up with TRBD2. CDR1 MNHEY and CDR2 SMNVEV come from the germline V gene (reference sequence). The V segment lost 6 bases and the J segment 8 bases; nucleotides outside the gene matches: 7. The CDR3 runs 16 residues. The CDR3 spells CASSLGLAGGTGELFF. Written as DNA, the CDR3 is TGTGCCAGCAGCCTGGGACTAGCGGGAGGTACGGGGGAGCTGTTTTTT.

In its sample, this clone was seen a few times. The chain carries TRBV7-2 and TRBJ2-5; 7 bases line up with TRBD1. Germline V gene data show CDR1 as SGHTA and CDR2 as FQGNSA. The CDR3 has 15 residues. The V and J ends lost 0 bases and 1 base, in that order; junction bases with no gene match: 2. The CDR3 spells CASSLATGVQETQYF. The CDR3 DNA reads as TGTGCCAGCAGCTTAGCCACAGGGGTCCAAGAGACCCAGTACTTC.

The J gene is TRBJ1-2, the V gene TRBV6-6, with a possible D match to TRBD1 (6 bases). Per the germline V gene, CDR1 is MNHNY and CDR2 is SVGAGI (reference sequence). This CDR3 is 16 amino acids long. The V gene lost 0 bases and the J gene lost 1 base, with 12 bases spanning the gap. The CDR3 DNA reads TGTGCCAGCAGTTACTCGAACAGGGAGCTTAACTATGGCTACACCTTC. Protein product: CASSYSNRELNYGYTF.

This sequence joins TRBV5-6 and TRBJ2-7; D possibly corresponds to TRBD2 (6 bases). Per germline, CDR1 SGHDT and CDR2 YYEEEE. This CDR3 comprises 17 residues. Between the trimmed V and J ends, which lost 0 bases and 0 bases, there was a span of 16 bases. This chain's CDR3 is CASSLEASGLSSYEQYF. The CDR3 nucleotides read TGTGCCAGCAGCTTGGAAGCCAGCGGGCTGAGCTCCTACGAGCAGTACTTC. Complete variable domain (other parts from reference TRBV5-6 and TRBJ2-7): DAGVTQSPTHLIKTRGQQVTLRCSPKSGHDTVSWYQQALGQGPQFIFQYYEEEERQRGNFPDRFSGHQFPNYSSELNVNALLLGDSALYLCASSLEASGLSSYEQYFGPGTRLTVT.